This T cell receptor (beta chain) was retrieved from a study of T-cell reconstitution after alpha-beta-depleted transplantation in children. This clonotype was picked up many times. Its target is unknown. Trimming took 6 bases from V and 1 from J, leaving 14 bases between them. The CDR3 extends over 14 amino acids. The germline V gene has CDR1 SQVTM and CDR2 ANQGSEA. Preparation of the TCRbeta library used unique molecular identifiers. TCRdb redid the calling of the PCR reads with MiXCR, one entry per CDR3 protein. The sample contains about 600,000 distinct CDR3 sequences, under 30% of which appear only once. Study-level results: Certain patients had high TCRbeta diversity at day 60, and it came from recipient T cells and thymic progenitors that survived.

The TCR sequence derives from a boy younger than two who had a stem cell transplant for acute myeloid leukemia, so the T cells may come from the graft donor. This specimen consisted of PBMCs, mostly from graft donor cells, obtained 360 days after TCRalphabeta/CD19-depleted stem cell transplant. The chain links TRBV29-1 to TRBJ2-3; tentatively, D is TRBD2 (7 bases). CDR3 bases: TGCAGCGTCCAAGGGGGGGGAGGCACAGATACGCAGTATTTT. As protein: CSVQGGGGTDTQYF.